The clone carrying this TCR beta chain was seen a single time. Its cognate antigen is unknown. CDR3 size: 15 residues. Unmatched junction bases numbered 9, after V lost 2 bases and J lost 8 bases. Germline V gives CDR1 LGHDT, CDR2 YNNKEL (reference sequence). The data were obtained in a study of T cell responses to AZD1222 COVID-19 vaccine. Regarding the study as a whole: Only 5 or 6 people who got AZD1222 tested seropositive at baseline. Unmutated variant regions reportedly attract nearly half of all spike-specific TCRs. It should be noted that donors were predominantly white British and more often female, and clonal diversity was possibly underestimated.

Some clones are missing from TCRdb's copy, which holds only in-frame ones; the method was immunoSEQ multiplex PCR. The sample holds around 110,000 clones, roughly 90% seen once. This TCR was sampled from an adult in good health. The chain links TRBV3-1 (or the pseudogene TRBV3-2) to TRBJ2-1; 7 bases are a match to TRBD1. The source was peripheral blood, collected on day 0 of AZD1222 vaccination. The CDR3 loop is CASSQRQGSWDEQFF. The CDR3 region has the DNA TGTGCCAGCAGCCAACGACAGGGATCATGGGATGAGCAGTTCTTC.